The 4 T cell receptor beta chains below were found in one sample sequenced in a study of blood T cell repertoires in COVID-19 (TCRdb year 2020). Library preparation used the immunoSEQ multiplex PCR assay. In TCRdb, the immuneACCESS table is reduced to in-frame sequences with V and J assigned. These tables do not hold every clone; where another copy was compared, an unresolved V gene accounts for under half, and the others remain unexplained. The sample yields under 300,000 clones; approximately 85% were counted once. About 10% of the sample is taken by the ten largest. Sequences were obtained from peripheral blood. The receptors were sampled from a woman between 65 and 79 years old with acute or convalescent COVID-19.

The rearrangement links TRBV12-3 or TRBV12-4 to TRBJ2-3; D gene ambiguous. The V end lost 6 bases, the J end lost 3 bases, and 4 bases lay between the germline ends. The CDR3 consists of 11 residues. CDR3: CASSRTDTQYF. The CDR3 DNA is TGTGCCAGCAGCCGGACAGATACGCAGTATTTT.

This clone was recorded a few times. V gene TRBV6-6 combines with J gene TRBJ2-3; 7 nucleotides line up with TRBD2. Germline V lookup: CDR1 MNHNY, CDR2 SVGAGI (reference sequence). The CDR3 totals 14 residues. V dropped 8 bases and J dropped 2; count of bases not matched to a gene: 7. This chain's CDR3 is CASRPAGSTDTQYF. CDR3 sequence (DNA): TGTGCCAGCCGGCCAGCGGGGTCCACAGATACGCAGTATTTT.

The DNA of the CDR3 is TGCAGTGCTAGCACGGGCTACGAGCAGTACTTC. Translated: CSASTGYEQYF. The chain couples TRBV20-1 to TRBJ2-7; no definite D call. The V end was cut by 3 bases, the J end by 3 bases, with 6 bases between. The V gene's germline CDR1 is DFQATT and CDR2 SNEGSKA (reference sequence). The CDR3 consists of 11 residues.

About this clone itself: The sample contains more than one DNA sequence encoding this CDR3. For the CDR3, the DNA is TGTGCCAGCTCACCGGGACAGAACTACGAGCAGTACTTC. It yields the protein CASSPGQNYEQYF. The V call is TRBV18, the J call TRBJ2-7, with 7 bases matching TRBD1. Per the germline V gene, CDR1 is KGHSH and CDR2 is LQKENI. The CDR3 covers 13 residues. The J segment lost 3 bases and the V segment lost 3 bases, leaving 2 bases of the junction unmatched.